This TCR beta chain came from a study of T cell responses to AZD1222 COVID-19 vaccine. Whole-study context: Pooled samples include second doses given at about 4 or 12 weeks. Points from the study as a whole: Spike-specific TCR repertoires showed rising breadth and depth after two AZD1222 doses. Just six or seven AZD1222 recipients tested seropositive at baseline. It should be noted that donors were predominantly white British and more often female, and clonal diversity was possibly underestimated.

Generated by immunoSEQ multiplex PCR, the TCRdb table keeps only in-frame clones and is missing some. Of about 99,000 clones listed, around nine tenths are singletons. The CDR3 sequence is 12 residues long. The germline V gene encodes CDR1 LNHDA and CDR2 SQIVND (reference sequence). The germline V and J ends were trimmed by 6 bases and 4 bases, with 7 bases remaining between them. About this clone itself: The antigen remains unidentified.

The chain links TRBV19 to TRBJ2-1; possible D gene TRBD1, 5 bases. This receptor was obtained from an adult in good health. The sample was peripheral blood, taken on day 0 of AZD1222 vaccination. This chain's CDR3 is CASRTVYNEQFF. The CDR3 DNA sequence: TGTGCCAGTAGGACAGTTTACAATGAGCAGTTCTTC. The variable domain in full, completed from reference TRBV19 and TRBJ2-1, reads DGGITQSPKYLFRKEGQNVTLSCEQNLNHDAMYWYRQDPGQGLRLIYYSQIVNDFQKGDIAEGYSVSREKKESFPLTVTSAQKNPTAFYLCASRTVYNEQFFGPGTRLTVL.